These T cell receptor beta chains were read from a single sample in a study of CD8 T cells in Susac syndrome. TCRdb re-derived calls from the immunoSEQ multiplex PCR reads in MiXCR, one entry per CDR3 protein. The sample carries over 100,000 distinct CDR3 sequences, 95% to 96% recorded once. The sequenced sample was CD4+ T cells from PBMCs. The receptor set was obtained from a human donor with Susac syndrome. Both conserved end residues are part of each CDR3. D genes are given only for firm matches.

V gene: TRBV6-5
D gene: -
J gene: TRBJ2-3
CDR3 DNA: TGTGCCAGCAGAAAGGTGGATACGCAGTATTTT
CDR3 protein: CASRKVDTQYF

V gene: TRBV4-3
D gene: -
J gene: TRBJ2-6
CDR3 DNA: TGCGCCAGCAGCCAAGATTGGGCAGGATTCTCTTCTGGGGCCAACGTCCTGACTTTC
CDR3 protein: CASSQDWAGFSSGANVLTF

V gene: TRBV5-1
D gene: -
J gene: TRBJ2-3
CDR3 DNA: TGCGCCAGCAGCTTGGGTCAGGCGACCTTCGGGAATACGCAGTATTTT
CDR3 protein: CASSLGQATFGNTQYF

V gene: TRBV20-1
D gene: TRBD2
J gene: TRBJ2-5
CDR3 DNA: TGCAGTGCTAGAAATCTAGCGGGAGGGTACACGGGGGATCAAGAGACCCAGTACTTC
CDR3 protein: CSARNLAGGYTGDQETQYF

V gene: TRBV9
D gene: TRBD2
J gene: TRBJ2-7
CDR3 DNA: TGTGCCAGCAGCGTAGTCGGACTAGCGGAACCCTACGAGCAGTACTTC
CDR3 protein: CASSVVGLAEPYEQYF

V gene: TRBV7-9
D gene: TRBD2
J gene: TRBJ2-3
CDR3 DNA: TGTGCCAGCAGCTCTAGCGGGGGGCAGTATTTT
CDR3 protein: CASSSSGGQYF

V gene: TRBV4-1
D gene: -
J gene: TRBJ1-1
CDR3 DNA: TGCGCCAGCAGCCAAAAAGTACTCTGGGGGAATAACACTGAAGCTTTCTTT
CDR3 protein: CASSQKVLWGNNTEAFF

V gene: TRBV4-2
D gene: -
J gene: TRBJ2-6
CDR3 DNA: TGTGCCAGCAGCCAAGTGGTCTACTCTGGGGCCAACGTCCTGACTTTC
CDR3 protein: CASSQVVYSGANVLTF

V gene: TRBV15
D gene: -
J gene: TRBJ2-1
CDR3 DNA: TGTGCCACCAGCAGAGAGTTACAGGCCGGCAATGAGCAGTTCTTC
CDR3 protein: CATSRELQAGNEQFF

V gene: TRBV7-9
D gene: TRBD1
J gene: TRBJ1-2
CDR3 DNA: TGTGCCAGCAGCTCTCGACAGGGGGACGGCTACACCTTC
CDR3 protein: CASSSRQGDGYTF